The subject of this entry is one T cell receptor (beta chain). Its antigen specificity is not known. Base quality data are lacking; no much larger clone is found one base away. The donors belonged to the validation cohort of under 150 subjects, which was separate from the roughly 700-subject first cohort. Counted from cysteine to phenylalanine, this CDR3 has 17 amino acids. Of the read, only the CDR3 DNA is kept; its 51 bases are in frame from base 1. CDR1 and CDR2 (SEHNR, FQNEAQ) derive from the germline V gene (reference sequence). Ends trimmed: V by 4 bases, J by 0 bases; bases unmatched to a gene: 8. Library creation used the immunoSEQ multiplex PCR assay. Per the authors' processing: A statistical classification framework was developed to diagnose cytomegalovirus status using the catalog of TCR beta chain sequences. This immuneACCESS table, as held by TCRdb, lists in-frame sequences with V and J called but not all clones. Of the missing ones, under half trace to an unresolved V gene in checked studies; the others have no known cause. The DNA was the basis for D and trimming; V, J and clone size are from that table. Recorded for this sample are 250,000 to 400,000 clones; approximately 85% of them occurred a single time. In total, the top ten clones hold around 0.88% of the sample.

This specimen belongs to a study of cytomegalovirus exposure and HLA in healthy donors (dated by TCRdb to the late 2010s). Broadly, across the study: According to a later analysis, the 120 or so validation repertoires were produced on the same platform as the 666 repertoires of the first cohort. The study aimed to test whether signatures of past pathogen exposure could be identified by cataloging public T cell receptors. To predict cytomegalovirus infection status, the study combined high-throughput TCR immunosequencing, statistical association of individual TCRs with disease status, and machine learning. In addition to the first cohort of 666 subjects, a separate validation cohort of over 90 different subjects was used.

Beyond this particular receptor, the publication reports: A later analysis found that TCRs clustered in the first cohort also tended to co-occur in the 120 or so validation repertoires, with 90% to 95% of cluster scores above 0. In the study, about 150 TCR beta chains were listed as associated with cytomegalovirus. A few of the identified cytomegalovirus-associated TCR beta chains were confirmed in vitro to be specific for cytomegalovirus antigens. A later analysis lacked HLA typing for the validation cohort, so it scored co-occurrence in that cohort across all 110 or so repertoires. Most TCR sequences were observed very rarely across donors, whereas some public TCRs were present in many individuals. The authors suggested that the approach could potentially be extended to other disease states and immunological phenotypes. The classifier was reported to diagnose cytomegalovirus status with high specificity and sensitivity in both the original cohort and the validation cohort.

The chain uses TRBV7-9 and TRBJ1-1, and 10 junctional nucleotides match TRBD1. The sequencing sample was made of PBMCs. This TCR was sampled from a man aged 25 to 45 in good health and CMV-seronegative. The CDR3 reads as follows: CASSSDRGRLLNTEAFF. The DNA sequence is TGTGCCAGCAGCTCGGACAGGGGGAGGCTCCTGAACACTGAAGCTTTCTTT.